The 21 T cell receptor beta chains presented below share a single source sample, sequenced in a study of response to subunit inactivated influenza vaccine. TCRdb re-called the RT-PCR reads with MiXCR, one entry per CDR3 protein. The sample yields around 600,000 distinct CDR3 sequences, 11% seen once. The data also belong to a second study, concerning T cells expressing NK-cell markers. That work contributes: 5'RACE template switching built TCR beta cDNA with unique molecular identifiers.

This specimen consisted of PBMCs from blood, obtained on the day of vaccination. The receptors were gathered from a man aged 50 to 60 who received an inactivated influenza vaccine.

This clonotype was counted a few times. The rearrangement uses TRBV10-3 and TRBJ2-3; 12 bases fit TRBD2. This CDR3 contains 15 residues. The germline CDR1 and CDR2 sequences are ENHRY and SYGVKD. The V segment lost 5 bases and the J segment 3 bases; nucleotides outside the gene matches: 3. The CDR3 DNA reads TGTGCCATCAGTCCTAGCGGGAGGGGTACAGATACGCAGTATTTT. Translated: CAISPSGRGTDTQYF.

This clonotype was recorded many times. This chain uses TRBV12-3 or TRBV12-4 with TRBJ2-1; TRBD2 agrees at 10 bases. Losses at the gene ends were 4 bases for V and 5 bases for J; bases not matched to a gene: 5. The CDR3 is 15 residues long. The CDR3 is CASSSGLAVNNEQFF. DNA of the CDR3: TGTGCCAGCAGTTCCGGACTAGCGGTAAACAATGAGCAGTTCTTC.

The chain joins TRBV27 to TRBJ2-1; TRBD2 is a possible D gene (6 bases). V was cut by 7 bases and J by 6 bases, with 13 bases left in between. Germline-derived CDR1 and CDR2 are MNHEY and SMNVEV (reference sequence). There are 13 residues in the CDR3. The CDR3 DNA reads TGTGCCAGCATGGAGGGCCAGCGCAATGAGCAGTTCTTC. Protein: CASMEGQRNEQFF.

This clonotype has ten or more counts. This sequence joins TRBV7-8 and TRBJ2-1, with 12 nucleotides matching TRBD2. The CDR3 has 18 amino acids. The V and J ends lost 4 bases and 0 bases, in that order; junction bases with no gene match: 7. Germline lookup yields CDR1 SGHVS and CDR2 FQNEAQ. The DNA of the CDR3 is TGTGCCAGCAGCTACCCCGGGGGACTAGCGGGCTCCTACAATGAGCAGTTCTTC. It encodes CASSYPGGLAGSYNEQFF. The whole variable domain, remainder taken from reference TRBV7-8 and TRBJ2-1, is GAGVSQSPRYKVAKRGQDVALRCDPISGHVSLFWYQQALGQGPEFLTYFQNEAQLDKSGLPSDRFFAERPEGSVSTLKIQRTQQEDSAVYLCASSYPGGLAGSYNEQFFGPGTRLTVL.

The CDR3 nucleotides are TGTGCCATCAGTGACAGTATACTCAGGATTCAAGAGCAGTACTTC. Translated: CAISDSILRIQEQYF. The V and J genes are TRBV10-3 and TRBJ2-7; D not certain. From germline, CDR1 is ENHRY and CDR2 SYGVKD. The CDR3 has 15 amino acids. V was shortened by 3 bases and J by 7 bases, with 19 bases between the two germline ends.

The rearrangement joins TRBV2 to TRBJ2-4; no firm D call. Deletions cut 4 bases from V and 1 base from J, with 11 bases between. CDR1 SNHLY and CDR2 FYNNEI come from the germline V gene. This CDR3 has 15 amino acids. The CDR3 DNA reads TGTGCCAGCAGTGTATTAGCCGTGGCCAAAAACATTCAGTACTTC. It is translated as CASSVLAVAKNIQYF.

The chain is built from TRBV6-5 and TRBJ2-5, with no clear D. The CDR3 runs to 14 residues. Trimming pared 1 base from V and 1 base from J, leaving 7 bases between. Germline V CDR1 and CDR2: MNHEY, SVGAGI. This CDR3 reads CASSYYSSQETQYF. The CDR3, as DNA: TGTGCCAGCAGTTACTACAGTTCCCAAGAGACCCAGTACTTC.

CDR3 protein: CASREGTYGYTF. DNA of the CDR3: TGTGCCAGTAGAGAGGGAACCTATGGCTACACCTTC. This chain uses TRBV19 with TRBJ1-2, with D uncertain. V was shortened by 6 bases and J by 4 bases, with 9 bases between the two germline ends. CDR1 and CDR2 from the germline V gene are LNHDA and SQIVND (reference sequence). The length of the CDR3 is 12 residues.

V usage is TRBV24-1 and J usage is TRBJ2-3; 9 positions agree with TRBD2. Germline lookup yields CDR1 KGHDR and CDR2 SFDVKD. Trimming at V came to 4 bases and at J to 5 bases, leaving 9 bases not matched to a gene. The CDR3 length is 16 residues. CDR3 sequence (DNA): TGTGCCACCAGTGACAGAAAAGCGGGGGGCCTAGATACGCAGTATTTT. Its translation is CATSDRKAGGLDTQYF.

This clonotype was detected only a few times. V gene TRBV5-1 combines with J gene TRBJ1-6, with 7 bases identical to TRBD1. Germline V gene lookup returns CDR1 SGHRS and CDR2 YFSETQ. The CDR3 runs 16 residues. The J segment lost 10 bases and the V segment lost 2 bases, leaving 12 bases of the junction unmatched. CDR3 sequence: CASSFESGTASSPLHF. As DNA, the CDR3 is TGCGCCAGCAGCTTCGAGTCCGGGACAGCATCATCACCCCTCCACTTT.

The chain combines TRBV10-3 with TRBJ2-7; 9 nucleotides agree with TRBD1. CDR3 size: 16 residues. The junction had 5 bases not matched to a gene; V was cut back by 2 bases and J by 0 bases. Germline V gives CDR1 ENHRY, CDR2 SYGVKD. CDR3 protein: CAISEGLTGGSYEQYF. For the CDR3, the DNA is TGTGCCATCAGTGAGGGACTGACAGGGGGCTCCTACGAGCAGTACTTC.

The chain carries TRBV24-1 and TRBJ1-2; a possible D gene is TRBD1 (5 bases). The CDR3 runs 12 residues. Trimming removed 10 bases at V and 10 bases at J, with 18 bases between. CDR1 KGHDR and CDR2 SFDVKD come from the germline V gene. CDR3 loop: CATGRDFGDYTF. CDR3 sequence (DNA): TGTGCCACGGGCAGGGATTTTGGTGACTACACCTTC.

The rearrangement joins TRBV5-1 to TRBJ1-1, with D unresolved. The CDR3 contains 14 residues. Trimming removed 4 bases from V and 0 bases from J, with 10 bases in between. The V gene's germline CDR1 is SGHRS and CDR2 YFSETQ. The chain's CDR3 is CASSEGSLNTEAFF. The CDR3 coding sequence is TGCGCCAGCAGCGAGGGATCCCTGAACACTGAAGCTTTCTTT.

This clonotype appeared many times. V usage is TRBV7-9 and J usage is TRBJ2-6; D is undetermined. The CDR3 contains 15 residues. V gave up 2 bases and J gave up 2 bases, with 7 bases separating them. CDR1 and CDR2 (germline): SEHNR, FQNEAQ (reference sequence). The chain's CDR3 is CASSLFGAGANVLTF. The CDR3 coding sequence is TGTGCCAGCAGCTTATTCGGTGCTGGGGCCAACGTCCTGACTTTC. Filled out from reference TRBV7-9 and TRBJ2-6, the complete variable domain reads DTGVSQNPRHKITKRGQNVTFRCDPISEHNRLYWYRQTLGQGPEFLTYFQNEAQLEKSRLLSDRFSAERPKGSFSTLEIQRTEQGDSAMYLCASSLFGAGANVLTFGAGSRLTVL.

Many counts were recorded for this clonotype. The DNA for the CDR3 is TGTGCCAGCAGCTACAGGGGTACAGATACGCAGTATTTT. Translated: CASSYRGTDTQYF. The chain carries TRBV7-9 and TRBJ2-3; 7 positions agree with TRBD1. The CDR3 runs to 13 residues. CDR1 and CDR2 (germline): SEHNR, FQNEAQ (reference sequence). J gave up 3 bases and V 4 bases, and 1 base lay outside the gene matches.

There are a few counts of this clonotype. The CDR3, as DNA: TGTGCCAGCAGCTTTGCCCCACAGGGTGGGAATGAGCAGTTCTTC. This encodes CASSFAPQGGNEQFF. The genes are TRBV7-9 and TRBJ2-1; D might be TRBD1 (6 bases). Germline V gene data show CDR1 as SEHNR and CDR2 as FQNEAQ (reference sequence). V lost 3 bases, J lost 7 bases, and 16 bases lay in between. The CDR3 has 15 amino acids.

The chain couples TRBV6-5 to TRBJ2-7, with TRBD1 matching 7 bases. Germline V gene sequence: CDR1 MNHEY, CDR2 SVGAGI. CDR3 size: 15 residues. V shed 6 bases and J 2 bases; nucleotides not matched to a gene: 10. The DNA for the CDR3 is TGTGCCAGCAGCTATGTACAGGGGCATACCTACGAGCAGTACTTC. Its protein product is CASSYVQGHTYEQYF.

There are a few counts of this clonotype. This chain uses TRBV20-1 with TRBJ2-7, with unresolved D. The CDR3 consists of 14 residues. CDR1 and CDR2 (germline): DFQATT, SNEGSKA (reference sequence). V was pared by 3 bases and J by 3 bases, with 15 bases between. The CDR3 region is CSASADQPFYEQYF. Here the CDR3 DNA reads TGCAGTGCTAGTGCAGATCAACCCTTCTACGAGCAGTACTTC.

This clonotype turned up a few times. J is TRBJ2-1 and V is TRBV7-9, with D unclear. The CDR3 runs to 14 residues. V was trimmed by 9 bases and J by 0 bases, leaving 12 bases between them. Germline lookup yields CDR1 SEHNR and CDR2 FQNEAQ (reference sequence). CDR3 in amino acids: CASRPESSYNEQFF. In DNA, the CDR3 is TGTGCCAGTCGCCCCGAAAGCTCCTACAATGAGCAGTTCTTC.

The gene calls are TRBV27 and TRBJ2-1, with TRBD1 matching over 7 bases. The junction had 8 bases not matched to a gene; V was cut back by 5 bases and J by 4 bases. This CDR3 has 15 residues. CDR1 and CDR2 from the germline V gene are MNHEY and SMNVEV (reference sequence). CDR3 protein: CASSPGTATYNEQFF. CDR3 in DNA: TGTGCCAGCAGTCCGGGGACAGCAACATACAATGAGCAGTTCTTC.

This rearrangement joins TRBV5-4 to TRBJ2-7, with D possibly being TRBD1 (5 bases). The V end lost 6 bases, the J end lost 6 bases, and 25 bases lay between the germline ends. CDR3 length: 16 residues. Germline lookup yields CDR1 SGHNT and CDR2 YYREEE (reference sequence). The CDR3 is CASIRLICGHRGEQYF. CDR3 nucleotides: TGTGCCAGCATCCGGCTAATCTGCGGTCATAGGGGCGAGCAGTACTTC.